These 12 T cell receptor beta chains were all obtained from the same sample, sequenced in a study of T cell responses to AZD1222 COVID-19 vaccine. Using immunoSEQ multiplex PCR, the repertoire was profiled, and TCRdb retains in-frame clones only, with some absent. The sample lists 120,000 or so clones; 92% were seen once. The input for sequencing was peripheral blood, taken on day 0 of AZD1222 vaccination. The receptors stem from an adult in good health.

This clone was seen just once. Mismatch with germline at one junction end may stem from a read error. The gene calls are TRBV7-7 and TRBJ2-2, with 9 bases fitting TRBD2. There are 17 residues in the CDR3. Germline-derived CDR1 and CDR2 are SSHAT and FNYEAQ (reference sequence). CDR3 amino acids: CASSLREGTSRTGELFF. In nucleotides, the CDR3 is TGTGCTAGCAGCTTAAGAGAAGGGACTAGCCGCACCGGGGAGCTGTTTTTT.

V gene TRBV7-8 combines with J gene TRBJ1-5, with a tentative D call TRBD1 (5 bases). This CDR3 has 15 residues. The germline gives CDR1 SGHVS, CDR2 FQNEAQ. The ends were cut back, 5 bases at V and 1 base at J, with 12 bases in the middle. The CDR3 coding sequence is TGTGCCAGCAGCCCCGGGGGGTCGAGCAATCAGCCCCAGCATTTT. This codes for CASSPGGSSNQPQHF.

The chain uses TRBV5-5 and TRBJ2-7, with D uncertain. Deletions cut 3 bases from V and 3 bases from J, with 10 bases between. Germline CDR1 is SGHKS and CDR2 is YYEKEE (reference sequence). The CDR3 has 13 residues. CDR3 amino acids: CASSSGRFYEQYF. DNA for the CDR3: TGTGCCAGCAGCTCAGGACGGTTCTACGAGCAGTACTTC.

V and J are TRBV14 and TRBJ1-2, with D hard to call. The length of the CDR3 is 11 residues. V lost 5 bases to trimming and J lost 10 bases, with 11 bases between them. Germline V gene sequence: CDR1 SGHDN, CDR2 FVKESK. The CDR3 reads CASSVWEDYTF. Written as DNA, the CDR3 is TGTGCCAGCAGCGTCTGGGAGGACTACACCTTC. The full variable domain, in which reference TRBV14 and TRBJ1-2 provide the parts outside the CDR3, is EAGVTQFPSHSVIEKGQTVTLRCDPISGHDNLYWYRRVMGKEIKFLLHFVKESKQDESGMPNNRFLAERTGGTYSTLKVQPAELEDSGVYFCASSVWEDYTFGSGTRLTVV.

This chain connects TRBV5-1 to TRBJ2-7; no reliable D call. Germline V gene sequence: CDR1 SGHRS, CDR2 YFSETQ. V lost 4 bases to trimming and J lost 2 bases, with 7 bases between them. The CDR3 spans 12 residues. As DNA, the CDR3 is TGCGCCAGCAGCCCGCAGCCCTACGAGCAGTACTTC. Protein: CASSPQPYEQYF.

This clone was detected only once. The rearrangement joins TRBV9 to TRBJ2-7; tentative D call: TRBD1 (6 bases). There are 14 residues in the CDR3. The germline CDR1 and CDR2 sequences are SGDLS and YYNGEE. Between the trimmed V and J ends, which lost 4 bases and 0 bases, there was a span of 11 bases. CDR3 amino acids: CASSPGQSSYEQYF. The CDR3 nucleotides read TGTGCCAGCAGCCCAGGACAGAGCTCCTACGAGCAGTACTTC. Variable domain in full (rest from reference TRBV9 and TRBJ2-7): DSGVTQTPKHLITATGQRVTLRCSPRSGDLSVYWYQQSLDQGLQFLIQYYNGEERAKGNILERFSAQQFPDLHSELNLSSLELGDSALYFCASSPGQSSYEQYFGPGTRLTVT.

This chain uses TRBV19 with TRBJ1-5; D is unclear. Germline V CDR1 and CDR2: LNHDA, SQIVND (reference sequence). This CDR3 comprises 14 residues. V lost 6 bases, J lost 0 bases, and 9 bases lay in between. In DNA form, the CDR3 reads TGTGCCAGTAGGCTTCGGGATAGCAATCAGCCCCAGCATTTT. Amino acid sequence: CASRLRDSNQPQHF.

V and J are TRBV5-1 and TRBJ2-3; D is possibly TRBD2 (6 bases). This CDR3 comprises 16 residues. V was pared by 1 base and J by 2 bases, with 14 bases between. CDR1 is SGHRS and CDR2 is YFSETQ in the germline V gene. This CDR3 is CASSLHNSGYTDTQYF. DNA for the CDR3: TGCGCCAGCAGCTTGCATAATAGCGGTTACACAGATACGCAGTATTTT.

The chain recombines TRBV6-5 with TRBJ2-3; 8 nucleotides align to TRBD2. V was pared by 4 bases and J by 0 bases, with 6 bases of the junction left unmatched. The CDR3 sequence is 16 residues long. Germline V gene lookup returns CDR1 MNHEY and CDR2 SVGAGI. The CDR3 DNA sequence: TGTGCCAGCAGTTTCATCCCTAGCGGGAGCACAGATACGCAGTATTTT. Residues: CASSFIPSGSTDTQYF.

The gene calls are TRBV7-9 and TRBJ1-6; 7 nucleotides match TRBD1. Unmatched junction bases numbered 4, after V lost 2 bases and J lost 6 bases. CDR3 size: 15 residues. Germline values: CDR1 SEHNR, CDR2 FQNEAQ (reference sequence). CDR3: CASSLRQGGNSPLHF. The CDR3 DNA follows: TGTGCCAGCAGCTTAAGACAGGGTGGTAATTCACCCCTCCACTTT.

In its sample, this clone was seen once. Other DNA sequences within the sample encode an identical CDR3. This rearrangement joins TRBV2 to TRBJ2-7; 7 positions agree with TRBD1. The germline V gene has CDR1 SNHLY and CDR2 FYNNEI. The CDR3 has 14 amino acids. V shed 3 bases and J 1 base; nucleotides not matched to a gene: 3. CDR3 residues: CASSEQGVSYEQYF. CDR3 coding DNA: TGTGCCAGCAGTGAGCAGGGGGTGTCCTACGAGCAGTACTTC.

This clone turned up a few times. This chain links TRBV11-3 with TRBJ2-5; tentative D call: TRBD1 (6 bases). CDR1 is SGHNT and CDR2 is YENEEA in the germline V gene. The V and J ends lost 1 base and 3 bases respectively, with 21 bases between them. The CDR3 spans 18 residues. CDR3 region: CASSLGDNGLSSKETQYF. The CDR3 DNA follows: TGTGCCAGCAGCTTAGGGGACAACGGGTTGTCGTCGAAAGAGACCCAGTACTTC.